The 12 T cell receptor beta chains below come from one sample, sequenced in a study of cytomegalovirus exposure and HLA in healthy donors. TCRdb's table, derived via immunoSEQ multiplex PCR, lists solely in-frame clones and lacks some. Of about 260,000 clones listed, around 91% are singletons. The sequenced sample was PBMCs. These receptors all stem from a young woman in good health and CMV-seronegative.

The J gene is TRBJ2-1, the V gene TRBV13; D is uncertain. The V gene's germline CDR1 is PRHDT and CDR2 FYEKMQ (reference sequence). The CDR3 runs 12 residues. Deletions cut 3 bases from V and 7 bases from J, with 7 bases between. CDR3: CASSFLGNEQFF. In DNA, the CDR3 is TGTGCCAGCAGCTTTCTAGGAAATGAGCAGTTCTTC.

The chain couples TRBV7-9 to TRBJ1-2; D is uncertain. Germline V gene lookup returns CDR1 SEHNR and CDR2 FQNEAQ (reference sequence). The CDR3 spans 14 residues. V was cut by 7 bases and J by 0 bases, with 12 bases left in between. Here the CDR3 reads CASTGPLANYGYTF. DNA of the CDR3: TGTGCCAGCACCGGACCCTTAGCTAACTATGGCTACACCTTC.

V and J are TRBV7-2 and TRBJ2-1; 9 bases agree with TRBD1. Germline assignment: CDR1 SGHTA and CDR2 FQGNSA. The V gene end was trimmed by 6 bases and the J gene end by 4 bases; junction bases not matched to a gene: 7. This CDR3 region has 15 residues. The CDR3 sequence is CASRTGTGPYNEQFF. Written as DNA, the CDR3 is TGTGCCAGCAGAACCGGGACAGGGCCGTACAATGAGCAGTTCTTC.

The chain is built from TRBV4-2 and TRBJ2-2; D is unclear. V was trimmed by 1 base and J by 6 bases, leaving 9 bases between them. Germline V gene data show CDR1 as LGHNA and CDR2 as YNFKEQ. The CDR3 has 14 residues. CDR3 region: CASSQANTAGELFF. The DNA for the CDR3 is TGTGCCAGCAGCCAAGCGAATACGGCCGGGGAGCTGTTTTTT.

This chain joins TRBV6-5 and TRBJ2-2; the D gene is possibly TRBD1 (5 bases). The CDR3 is made up of 15 amino acids. The V gene's germline CDR1 is MNHEY and CDR2 SVGAGI. V was pared by 0 bases and J by 0 bases, with 5 bases between. The CDR3 bases are TGTGCCAGCAGTTACTCGACAGCGAACACCGGGGAGCTGTTTTTT. The encoded protein is CASSYSTANTGELFF.

This sequence joins TRBV15 and TRBJ1-5; D not certain. This CDR3 contains 12 residues. Germline V gene sequence: CDR1 LNHNV, CDR2 YYDKDF (reference sequence). V lost 1 base and J 4 bases, leaving 2 bases between the germline ends. In DNA form, the CDR3 reads TGTGCCACCAGCAGAGGGAATCAGCCCCAGCATTTT. The encoded protein is CATSRGNQPQHF.

In this sample, this clone turned up a few times. The chain uses TRBV15 and TRBJ2-2; TRBD2 is a possible D gene (5 bases). Germline loops: CDR1 LNHNV, CDR2 YYDKDF (reference sequence). Trimming removed 0 bases from V and 4 bases from J, with 12 bases in between. CDR3 length: 16 amino acids. CDR3 sequence: CATSRESGGGTGELFF. CDR3 DNA sequence: TGTGCCACCAGCAGAGAAAGCGGAGGCGGCACCGGGGAGCTGTTTTTT.

CDR3 residues: CASSIPPASGRAPYNEQFF. The CDR3 DNA reads TGTGCCAGTAGTATCCCGCCTGCTAGCGGGAGGGCCCCCTACAATGAGCAGTTCTTC. The V call is TRBV19, the J call TRBJ2-1; the match to TRBD2 covers 12 bases. Looked up from germline, CDR1 is LNHDA and CDR2 is SQIVND (reference sequence). The trim removed 3 bases at V and 2 bases at J, leaving 11 bases unmatched. There are 19 residues in the CDR3.

This clone was detected once. This chain joins TRBV9 and TRBJ1-5; D gene ambiguous. The CDR3 length is 14 residues. Germline V gene sequence: CDR1 SGDLS, CDR2 YYNGEE. V lost 0 bases, J lost 1 base, and 5 bases lay in between. The CDR3 sequence: CASSVGPSNQPQHF. The DNA of the CDR3 is TGTGCCAGCAGCGTAGGTCCGAGCAATCAGCCCCAGCATTTT.

The rearrangement joins TRBV5-4 to TRBJ2-5; no clear D. This CDR3 region has 13 residues. Looked up from germline, CDR1 is SGHNT and CDR2 is YYREEE (reference sequence). Trimming left V 2 bases short and J 2 bases short, with 7 bases between. CDR3 residues: CASSFGLQETQYF. The DNA of the CDR3 is TGTGCCAGCAGCTTCGGCCTTCAAGAGACCCAGTACTTC.

The chain is built from TRBV7-3 and TRBJ2-1, with D possibly matching TRBD2 (6 bases). This CDR3 has 15 residues. V was pared by 3 bases and J by 4 bases, with 13 bases between. Germline values: CDR1 SGHTA, CDR2 FQGTGA. The CDR3 protein is CASSLGLSHYNEQFF. The CDR3 DNA is TGTGCCAGCAGCTTGGGACTTAGCCATTACAATGAGCAGTTCTTC.

The chain uses TRBV7-9 and TRBJ2-2, with 12 bases fitting TRBD1. The CDR3 contains 17 residues. The trim removed 8 bases at V and 5 bases at J, leaving 12 bases unmatched. CDR1 and CDR2 (germline): SEHNR, FQNEAQ (reference sequence). The CDR3 spells CASPPIRDRGRTGELFF. CDR3 coding DNA: TGTGCCAGCCCTCCTATCCGGGACAGGGGGCGGACCGGGGAGCTGTTTTTT.